The 15 T cell receptor beta chains in this list originate from one sample, sequenced in a study of PD-L1 blockade in urothelial cancer. Profiling relied on immunoSEQ multiplex PCR, and the TCRdb table lists in-frame clones only, not all of them. This sample has around 120,000 clones, with 80% to 90% found just once. Time point here: peripheral blood 6 weeks after treatment start. Sequenced here: PBMCs, sampled around atezolizumab (anti-PD-L1) treatment. Source of these receptors: a man aged 60-69 years with urothelial cancer.

V gene TRBV7-3 combines with J gene TRBJ2-6; 10 bases agree with TRBD1. V lost 5 bases, J lost 1 base, and 14 bases stayed unmatched. Per the germline V gene, CDR1 is SGHTA and CDR2 is FQGTGA. The CDR3 runs 20 residues. This CDR3 is CASSPRAGTGDPSGANVLTF. The CDR3 bases are TGTGCCAGCAGCCCCCGTGCCGGGACAGGGGATCCTTCTGGGGCCAACGTCCTGACTTTC.

CDR3 in amino acids: CASSLTSGLASTYEQYF. DNA for the CDR3: TGTGCCAGCAGCCTAACCTCGGGACTAGCGTCTACCTACGAGCAGTACTTC. The rearrangement joins TRBV7-2 to TRBJ2-7, with 10 bases that match TRBD2. Germline-derived CDR1 and CDR2 are SGHTA and FQGNSA. The trim removed 5 bases at V and 2 bases at J, leaving 12 bases unmatched. This CDR3 contains 17 residues.

The chain couples TRBV6-5 to TRBJ2-7; D call uncertain. This CDR3 is built from 13 residues. The germline gives CDR1 MNHEY, CDR2 SVGAGI. V shed 3 bases and J shed 3 bases, with 9 bases lying between them. The DNA for the CDR3 is TGTGCCAGCAGTTATCCCCCCCTCTACGAGCAGTACTTC. Translated: CASSYPPLYEQYF.

The chain has TRBV7-2 and TRBJ1-3, with 8 positions matching TRBD1. CDR1 SGHTA and CDR2 FQGNSA come from the germline V gene. With 3 bases clipped from V and 9 bases from J, the junction kept 10 bases outside the gene matches. The CDR3 consists of 15 residues. The CDR3 nucleotides read TGTGCCAGCAGCTTGACGGGCAGGGGGCAAGGCACCATATATTTT. It specifies CASSLTGRGQGTIYF.

This clone was counted once. The chain has TRBV19 and TRBJ2-1; TRBD2 matches at 10 bases. Germline V CDR1 and CDR2: LNHDA, SQIVND (reference sequence). The V segment lost 6 bases and the J segment 8 bases; nucleotides outside the gene matches: 13. This CDR3 is built from 16 residues. The CDR3 DNA reads TGTGCCAGTAGACGGGGGGTGCTAGCGGGAGAGTATGAGCAGTTCTTC. It translates to CASRRGVLAGEYEQFF.

This clone was detected once. The chain has TRBV15 and TRBJ1-2; 9 nucleotides agree with TRBD1. Trimming took 5 bases from V and 2 from J; bases not matched to a gene: 9. Germline values: CDR1 LNHNV, CDR2 YYDKDF (reference sequence). The CDR3 is made up of 16 amino acids. The CDR3 nucleotides read TGTGCCACCAGCGGTCCTACGGGACAGGGAAACTATGGCTACACCTTC. It translates to CATSGPTGQGNYGYTF.

The genes are TRBV7-2 and TRBJ1-5, with D possibly TRBD1 on 6 matching bases. The CDR3 spans 16 residues. In germline, CDR1 is SGHTA, CDR2 FQGNSA. The germline V and J ends were trimmed by 5 bases and 0 bases, with 14 bases remaining between them. The CDR3 sequence is CASSIYGTNSNQPQHF. The CDR3 region has the DNA TGTGCCAGCAGCATCTACGGGACAAATAGCAATCAGCCCCAGCATTTT.

This chain links TRBV27 with TRBJ2-5, with 8 bases matching TRBD1. Germline lookup yields CDR1 MNHEY and CDR2 SMNVEV (reference sequence). This CDR3 is 13 amino acids long. The V gene end was trimmed by 7 bases and the J gene end by 5 bases; junction bases not matched to a gene: 6. CDR3 loop: CASNPGGGETQYF. The DNA of the CDR3 is TGTGCCAGCAATCCAGGGGGCGGCGAGACCCAGTACTTC.

This sequence joins TRBV5-1 and TRBJ1-5; D is unresolved. The CDR3 spans 13 residues. The germline gives CDR1 SGHRS, CDR2 YFSETQ. V was clipped by 2 bases and J by 4 bases, with 7 bases between them. CDR3 nucleotide sequence: TGCGCCAGCAGCTTATCGACTAATCAGCCCCAGCATTTT. Protein product: CASSLSTNQPQHF.

The chain couples TRBV14 to TRBJ2-7; D gene uncertain. Looked up from germline, CDR1 is SGHDN and CDR2 is FVKESK. CDR3 size: 16 residues. The germline V and J ends were trimmed by 3 bases and 5 bases, with 20 bases remaining between them. The CDR3 loop reads CASSHFGSTRGNEQYF. CDR3 nucleotides: TGTGCCAGCAGCCATTTCGGTAGCACGCGCGGCAACGAGCAGTACTTC.

The V and J genes are TRBV5-1 and TRBJ2-5, with D unresolved. The germline gives CDR1 SGHRS, CDR2 YFSETQ. The V end was cut by 1 base, the J end by 0 bases, with 7 bases between. The CDR3 totals 14 residues. The CDR3 reads CASSLWRYQETQYF. In nucleotides, the CDR3 is TGCGCCAGCAGCTTGTGGCGGTACCAAGAGACCCAGTACTTC.

The V call is TRBV5-1, the J call TRBJ2-1; 11 nucleotides line up with TRBD1. The CDR3 has 14 residues. Trimming cost V 4 bases and J 8 bases; bases outside gene matches: 5. In germline, CDR1 is SGHRS, CDR2 YFSETQ. CDR3 region: CASSSPGQGDEQFF. CDR3 sequence (DNA): TGCGCCAGCAGCAGCCCGGGACAGGGGGATGAGCAGTTCTTC.

The chain couples TRBV6-1 to TRBJ2-7; TRBD2 matches at 11 bases. There are 15 residues in the CDR3. Germline V lookup: CDR1 MNHNS, CDR2 SASEGT. Unmatched junction bases numbered 5, after V lost 7 bases and J lost 0 bases. In DNA, the CDR3 is TGTGCCAGCACAGGACTAGCGGGTCCCTCCTACGAGCAGTACTTC. It specifies CASTGLAGPSYEQYF.

J is TRBJ2-2 and V is TRBV30, with D hard to call. The CDR3 is 15 residues long. Between the trimmed V and J ends, which lost 5 bases and 0 bases, there was a span of 13 bases. CDR1 is GTSNPN, CDR2 SVGIG, per germline (reference sequence). CDR3 protein: CAWGRPTSNTGELFF. For the CDR3, the DNA is TGTGCCTGGGGCCGCCCAACCTCGAACACCGGGGAGCTGTTTTTT.

The V gene is TRBV27, the J gene TRBJ1-4, with 10 bases that match TRBD1. V shed 6 bases and J 5 bases; nucleotides not matched to a gene: 12. The CDR3 is 17 amino acids. Germline-derived CDR1 and CDR2 are MNHEY and SMNVEV (reference sequence). The CDR3 region has the DNA TGTGCCAGCAGGGCCGACAGGGGGCTGCGGGGGAATGAAAAACTGTTTTTT. Translating it yields CASRADRGLRGNEKLFF.